This TCR beta chain was observed in a study of blood T cell repertoires in COVID-19. Background on the study: Some COVID-19 samples were acute and others convalescent; all came from the United States, Italy and Spain. Nucleic acid was either cDNA or gDNA, and it came from T cells, B-cell-depleted T cells, or PBMCs.

This CDR3 is built from 17 residues. V was cut by 0 bases and J by 6 bases, with 18 bases left in between. Germline V gene lookup returns CDR1 LGHDT and CDR2 YNNKEL (reference sequence). How the authors handled the data: Amplified reference gene primers provided the basis for estimating nucleated cell counts. This table comes from immunoSEQ multiplex PCR, and its TCRdb copy is limited to in-frame clones, with some not included. V and J calls and clone size are those listed in that table; D and trimming were worked out from the DNA. The table records some 74,000 clones, around 86% of them present only once.

This rearrangement joins TRBV3-1 (or the pseudogene TRBV3-2) to TRBJ2-1; TRBD1 might be the D (6 bases). The sample consisted of peripheral blood. The source of this sequence is a man aged 45-65 years with active COVID-19. CDR3 sequence: CASSQDMTGRSSNEQFF. CDR3 DNA sequence: TGTGCCAGCAGCCAAGACATGACAGGTAGAAGTAGCAATGAGCAGTTCTTC.